This T cell receptor beta chain was captured by sequencing in a study of tumor and adjacent non-tumor tissue in lung cancer. As for the study in general: Histology: eleven to twelve adenocarcinoma, a couple of squamous cell carcinoma, 1 small cell lung cancer. Samples averaged around 3.9 million productive TCRbeta reads each.

RNA was extracted from bulk tissue without any cell sorting. Distant lung tissue was collected more than 3 cm away from the tumor edge. A note on this clonotype: At one of its ends the junction is not consistent with the germline gene, which may arise from a read error.

This CDR3 spans 15 amino acids. The germline CDR1 and CDR2 sequences are MNHEY and SVGEGT. The library came from three nested PCR rounds adapted from ARM-PCR protocols. MiXCR, applied by TCRdb to the multiplex PCR reads, yields one record per CDR3 protein. The sample contains some 80,000 distinct CDR3 sequences, just over 75% of which appear only once. The TCR was taken from a man aged 65 to 85 with non-small cell lung cancer. This sequence joins TRBV6-2 or TRBV6-3 and TRBJ2-2, with a possible D match to TRBD1 (7 bases). The specimen sequenced was distant non-tumor lung tissue. For the CDR3, the DNA is TGTGCCGGCAGTCCCGGGACAGAGGACACCGGGGAGGTGTTTTTT. The encoded protein is CAGSPGTEDTGEVFF.